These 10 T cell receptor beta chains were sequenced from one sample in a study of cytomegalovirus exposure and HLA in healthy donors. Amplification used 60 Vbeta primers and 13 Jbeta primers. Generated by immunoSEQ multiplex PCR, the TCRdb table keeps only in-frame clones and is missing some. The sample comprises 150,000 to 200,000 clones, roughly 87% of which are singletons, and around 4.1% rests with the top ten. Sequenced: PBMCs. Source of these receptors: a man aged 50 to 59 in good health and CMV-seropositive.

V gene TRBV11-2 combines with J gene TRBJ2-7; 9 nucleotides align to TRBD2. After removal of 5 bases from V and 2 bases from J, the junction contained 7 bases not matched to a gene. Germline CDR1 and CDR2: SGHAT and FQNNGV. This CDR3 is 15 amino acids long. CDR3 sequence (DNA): TGTGCCAGCAGCGCGGGGGGGAGGGCGGCCTACGAGCAGTACTTC. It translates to CASSAGGRAAYEQYF.

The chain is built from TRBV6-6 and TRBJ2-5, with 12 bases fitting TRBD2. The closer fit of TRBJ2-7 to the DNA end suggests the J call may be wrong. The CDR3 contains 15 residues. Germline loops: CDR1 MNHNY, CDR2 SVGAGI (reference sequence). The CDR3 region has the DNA TGTGCCAGCAGTAAAACGACTAGCGGGAGAACCGAGCAGTACTTC. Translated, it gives CASSKTTSGRTEQYF.

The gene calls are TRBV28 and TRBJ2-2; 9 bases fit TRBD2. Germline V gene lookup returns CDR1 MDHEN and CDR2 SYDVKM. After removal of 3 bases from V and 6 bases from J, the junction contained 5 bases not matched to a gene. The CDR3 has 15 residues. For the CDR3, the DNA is TGTGCCAGCAGTTTGGCGGGGGGGCGCGCCGGGGAGCTGTTTTTT. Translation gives CASSLAGGRAGELFF. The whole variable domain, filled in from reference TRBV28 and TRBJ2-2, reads DVKVTQSSRYLVKRTGEKVFLECVQDMDHENMFWYRQDPGLGLRLIYFSYDVKMKEKGDIPEGYSVSREKKERFSLILESASTNQTSMYLCASSLAGGRAGELFFGEGSRLTVL.

Here the CDR3 DNA reads TGTGCCAGCGGATTGGACCCCCTTGACAGGCGGGCCAACTACGAGCAGTACTTC. It is translated as CASGLDPLDRRANYEQYF. The chain recombines TRBV27 with TRBJ2-5; perhaps TRBD1 as D (6 bases). Gene TRBJ2-7 matches the end of the DNA better, so the J call may be wrong. CDR1 is MNHEY and CDR2 is SMNVEV in the germline V gene (reference sequence). This CDR3 has 18 residues.

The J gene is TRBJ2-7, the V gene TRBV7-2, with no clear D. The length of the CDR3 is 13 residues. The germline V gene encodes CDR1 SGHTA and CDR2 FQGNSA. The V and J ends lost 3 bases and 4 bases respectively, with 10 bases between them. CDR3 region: CASSLNSQYEQYF. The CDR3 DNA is TGTGCCAGCAGCTTGAACTCGCAATACGAGCAGTACTTC.

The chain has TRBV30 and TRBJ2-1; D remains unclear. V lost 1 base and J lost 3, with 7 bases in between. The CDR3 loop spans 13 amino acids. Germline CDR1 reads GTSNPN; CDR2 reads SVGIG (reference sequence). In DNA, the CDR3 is TGTGCCTGGAGTGAAAGCTTCTACAATGAGCAGTTCTTC. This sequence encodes CAWSESFYNEQFF.

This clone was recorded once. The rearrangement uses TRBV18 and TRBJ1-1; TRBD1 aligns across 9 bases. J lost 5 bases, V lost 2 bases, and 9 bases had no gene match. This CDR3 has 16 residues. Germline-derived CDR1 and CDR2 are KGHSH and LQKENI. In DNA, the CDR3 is TGTGCCAGCTCACCAGTTAACAGGGGGCGTTGGACTGAAGCTTTCTTT. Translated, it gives CASSPVNRGRWTEAFF.

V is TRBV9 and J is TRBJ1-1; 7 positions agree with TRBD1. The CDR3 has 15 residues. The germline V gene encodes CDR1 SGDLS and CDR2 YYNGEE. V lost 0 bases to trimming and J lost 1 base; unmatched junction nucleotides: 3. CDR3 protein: CASSVDPGGNTEAFF. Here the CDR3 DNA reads TGTGCCAGCAGCGTAGACCCAGGGGGGAACACTGAAGCTTTCTTT.

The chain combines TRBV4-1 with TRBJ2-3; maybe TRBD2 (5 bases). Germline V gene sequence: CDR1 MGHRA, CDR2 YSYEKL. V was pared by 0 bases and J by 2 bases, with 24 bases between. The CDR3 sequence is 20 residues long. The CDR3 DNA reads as TGCGCCAGCAGCCAAGATCGGGGTCGGTCGGCGGGCCCATACACAGATACGCAGTATTTT. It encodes CASSQDRGRSAGPYTDTQYF.

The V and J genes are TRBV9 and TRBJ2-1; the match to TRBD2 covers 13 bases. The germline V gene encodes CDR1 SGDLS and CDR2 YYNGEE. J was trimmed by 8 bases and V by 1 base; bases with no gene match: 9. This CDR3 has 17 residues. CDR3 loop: CASSVSLRTSGRDEQFF. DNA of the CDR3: TGTGCCAGCAGCGTATCACTGCGGACTAGCGGGAGAGATGAGCAGTTCTTC.